A selection of T cell receptor beta chains follows, all from one sample in a study of regulatory T cells in long-lasting Graves disease. Using its own MiXCR run on the multiplex PCR reads, TCRdb lists one record per CDR3 protein. The profile shows around 340,000 distinct CDR3 sequences, 15% to 20% of them singletons. The source material was peripheral blood mononuclear cells (PBMCs), sampled when the disease was refractory, from a patient treated with antithyroid drugs. These receptors originate from a female donor with Graves disease. Both conserved end residues are part of each CDR3. The order of the fields is J gene, V gene, CDR3 length, clone size, D gene, CDR3 protein, CDR3 DNA. The D gene is left open where the match is weak. Some rows mark clone size as missing; the rest say once, few, many or name a class of expanded clone.

TRBJ2-5,TRBV29-1,12,-,-,CSGGQTGWDQYF,TGCAGCGGCGGACAGACCGGGTGGGACCAGTACTTC
TRBJ2-1,TRBV2,12,-,-,CASSFHRAEQFF,TGTGCCAGCAGCTTTCATCGGGCTGAGCAGTTCTTC
TRBJ2-7,TRBV27,14,-,-,CASSLRSHSYEQYF,TGTGCCAGCAGTTTAAGGAGCCATTCCTACGAGCAGTACTTC
TRBJ2-3,TRBV3-1,13,-,-,CASSPLAADTQYF,TGTGCCAGCAGCCCCTTGGCGGCAGATACGCAGTATTTT
TRBJ1-5,TRBV19,15,many,TRBD1,CASTPGQGYNQPQHF,TGTGCCAGTACCCCGGGACAGGGCTACAATCAGCCCCAGCATTTT
TRBJ1-1,TRBV30,14,few,-,CAWSRKGIDTEAFF,TGTGCCTGGAGTCGAAAGGGGATAGACACTGAAGCTTTCTTT
TRBJ1-4,TRBV6-1,14,many,-,CASSRGIGNEKLFF,TGTGCCAGCAGTAGGGGGATCGGTAATGAAAAACTGTTTTTT
TRBJ2-2,TRBV11-2,13,many,TRBD1,CASRRTGTGELFF,TGTGCCAGCAGGCGGACAGGCACCGGGGAGCTGTTTTTT
TRBJ1-1,TRBV20-1,15,few,-,CSARDYGTRFAEAFF,TGCAGTGCTAGAGATTACGGGACGAGGTTCGCTGAAGCTTTCTTT
TRBJ2-7,TRBV6-1,18,many,TRBD2,CASSEDRFIAGGPNEQYF,TGTGCCAGCAGTGAAGATAGGTTTATCGCGGGGGGGCCTAACGAGCAGTACTTC
TRBJ2-3,TRBV7-2,15,-,TRBD1,CASSFNRGEVDTQYF,TGTGCCAGCAGCTTCAACAGGGGAGAAGTAGATACGCAGTATTTT
TRBJ2-5,TRBV16,16,-,-,CASSANLGLIKETQYF,TGTGCCAGCAGCGCCAACTTGGGACTGATAAAAGAGACCCAGTACTTC
TRBJ1-6,TRBV15,14,few,-,CATSSQYEGRPLHF,TGTGCCACCAGCAGTCAATACGAAGGGCGACCCCTCCACTTT
TRBJ2-7,TRBV20-1,16,many,TRBD1,CSARASKGASPYEQYF,TGCAGTGCTAGAGCCTCTAAGGGGGCTTCTCCCTACGAGCAGTACTTC
TRBJ2-4,TRBV5-1,15,many,-,CASSLEPADQNIQYF,TGCGCCAGCAGCTTGGAGCCCGCAGATCAAAACATTCAGTACTTC
TRBJ2-1,TRBV5-1,16,few,TRBD1,CASSRNSQGRGNEQFF,TGCGCCAGCAGCCGAAACTCACAGGGGAGAGGCAATGAGCAGTTCTTC